The present entry profiles one TCR beta chain with its context. Its cognate antigen is unknown. The germline V gene encodes CDR1 GTSNPN and CDR2 SVGIG (reference sequence). This CDR3 is built from 15 residues. The V and J ends lost 1 base and 4 bases respectively, with 14 bases between them. This specimen comes from a study of shared clonotypes between healthy human individuals. Across the whole study: Three CD4 naive, three CD4 memory, two CD8 naive and one CD8 memory plate were used per donor.

Study outcomes and limitations: Generation of non-shared clonotypes was less probable than generation of clonotypes shared by all four donors.

Splitting of each subset's genomic DNA was done evenly across several immunoSEQ plates. Data came from immunoSEQ multiplex PCR; TCRdb stores just in-frame clones and leaves some out. In the table there are under 1,900,000 clones, 98% to 99% of which are singletons. Material: naive CD4+ T cells sorted from blood. Noted subset: CD45RA+ positively selected. The receptor was derived from a man aged 25 to 45 in good health. The chain couples TRBV30 to TRBJ2-1, with D perhaps matching TRBD1 (6 bases). The CDR3 region is CAWSGSQGMYNEQFF. CDR3 sequence (DNA): TGTGCCTGGAGTGGATCCCAGGGGATGTACAATGAGCAGTTCTTC.